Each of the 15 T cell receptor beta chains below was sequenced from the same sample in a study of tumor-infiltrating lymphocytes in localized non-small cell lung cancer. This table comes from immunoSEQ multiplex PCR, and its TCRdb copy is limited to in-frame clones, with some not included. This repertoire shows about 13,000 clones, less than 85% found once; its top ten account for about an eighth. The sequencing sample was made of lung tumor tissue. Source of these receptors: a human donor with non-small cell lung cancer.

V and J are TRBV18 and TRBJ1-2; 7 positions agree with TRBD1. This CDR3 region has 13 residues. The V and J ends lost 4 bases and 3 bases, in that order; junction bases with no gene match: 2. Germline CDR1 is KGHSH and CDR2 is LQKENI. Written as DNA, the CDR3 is TGTGCCAGCTCACTGGGGACAGACTATGGCTACACCTTC. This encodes CASSLGTDYGYTF.

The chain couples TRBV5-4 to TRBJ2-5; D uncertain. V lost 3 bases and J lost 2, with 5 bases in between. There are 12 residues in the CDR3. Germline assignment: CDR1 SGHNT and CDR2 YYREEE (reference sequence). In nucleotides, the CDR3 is TGTGCCAGCAGCTGGGTACAAGAGACCCAGTACTTC. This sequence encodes CASSWVQETQYF.

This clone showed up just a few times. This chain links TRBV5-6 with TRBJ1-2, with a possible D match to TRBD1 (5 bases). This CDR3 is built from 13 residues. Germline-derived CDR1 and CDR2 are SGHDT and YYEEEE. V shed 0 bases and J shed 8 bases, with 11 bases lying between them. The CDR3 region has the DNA TGTGCCAGCAGCTTGGGGCGGACAAGCGGCTACACCTTC. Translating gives CASSLGRTSGYTF. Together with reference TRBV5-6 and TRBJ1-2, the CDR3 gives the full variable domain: DAGVTQSPTHLIKTRGQQVTLRCSPKSGHDTVSWYQQALGQGPQFIFQYYEEEERQRGNFPDRFSGHQFPNYSSELNVNALLLGDSALYLCASSLGRTSGYTFGSGTRLTVV.

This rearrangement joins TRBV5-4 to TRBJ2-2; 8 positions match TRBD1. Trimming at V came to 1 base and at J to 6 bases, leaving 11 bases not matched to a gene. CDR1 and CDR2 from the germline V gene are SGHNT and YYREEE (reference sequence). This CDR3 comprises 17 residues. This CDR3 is CASSLWLGQGNPGELFF. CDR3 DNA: TGTGCCAGCAGCTTGTGGCTTGGACAGGGAAATCCCGGGGAGCTGTTTTTT.

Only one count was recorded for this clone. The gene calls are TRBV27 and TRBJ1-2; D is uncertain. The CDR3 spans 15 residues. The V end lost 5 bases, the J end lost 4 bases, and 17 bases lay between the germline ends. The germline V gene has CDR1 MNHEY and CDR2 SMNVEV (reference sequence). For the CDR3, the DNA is TGTGCCAGCAGTGTCCACTCGACTATCCCCTATGGCTACACCTTC. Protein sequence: CASSVHSTIPYGYTF.

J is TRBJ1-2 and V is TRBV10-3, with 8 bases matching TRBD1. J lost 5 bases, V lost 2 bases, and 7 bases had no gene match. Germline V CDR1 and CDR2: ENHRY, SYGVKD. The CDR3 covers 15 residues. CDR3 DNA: TGTGCCATCAGTGAGCCGGAACAGGGGGTGTATGGCTACACCTTC. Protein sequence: CAISEPEQGVYGYTF.

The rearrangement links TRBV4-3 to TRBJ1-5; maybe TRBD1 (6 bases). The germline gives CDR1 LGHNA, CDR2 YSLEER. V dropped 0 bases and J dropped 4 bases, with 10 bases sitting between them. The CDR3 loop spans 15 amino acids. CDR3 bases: TGCGCCAGCAGCCAAGACTTAACAGGGAATCAGCCCCAGCATTTT. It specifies CASSQDLTGNQPQHF.

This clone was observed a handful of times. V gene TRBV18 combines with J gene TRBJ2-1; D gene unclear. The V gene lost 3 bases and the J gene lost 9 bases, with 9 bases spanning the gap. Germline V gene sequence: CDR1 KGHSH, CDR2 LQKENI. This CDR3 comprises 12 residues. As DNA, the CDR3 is TGTGCCAGCTCACCGGTTATCAGTGAGCAGTTCTTC. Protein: CASSPVISEQFF.

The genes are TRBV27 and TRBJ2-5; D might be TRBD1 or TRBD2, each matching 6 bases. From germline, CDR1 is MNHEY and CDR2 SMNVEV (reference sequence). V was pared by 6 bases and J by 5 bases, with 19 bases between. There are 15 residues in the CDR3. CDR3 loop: CASRAFRGGGETQYF. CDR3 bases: TGTGCCAGCAGAGCTTTCAGGGGTGGAGGGGAGACCCAGTACTTC.

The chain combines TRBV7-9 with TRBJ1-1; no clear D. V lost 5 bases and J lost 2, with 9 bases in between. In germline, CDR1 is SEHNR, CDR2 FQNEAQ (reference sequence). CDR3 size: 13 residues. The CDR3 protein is CASSRPINTEAFF. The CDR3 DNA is TGTGCCAGCAGCCGACCTATCAACACTGAAGCTTTCTTT. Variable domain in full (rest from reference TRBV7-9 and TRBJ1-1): DTGVSQNPRHKITKRGQNVTFRCDPISEHNRLYWYRQTLGQGPEFLTYFQNEAQLEKSRLLSDRFSAERPKGSFSTLEIQRTEQGDSAMYLCASSRPINTEAFFGQGTRLTVV.

The CDR3 region has the DNA TGTGCCAGCAGTGAGACTCAGAGCGGGAGACGTGATACGCAGTATTTT. Its translation: CASSETQSGRRDTQYF. V and J are TRBV25-1 and TRBJ2-3, with TRBD2 matching 8 bases. Losses at the gene ends were 3 bases for V and 6 bases for J; bases not matched to a gene: 11. Germline assignment: CDR1 MGHDK and CDR2 SYGVNS. The CDR3 runs to 16 residues.

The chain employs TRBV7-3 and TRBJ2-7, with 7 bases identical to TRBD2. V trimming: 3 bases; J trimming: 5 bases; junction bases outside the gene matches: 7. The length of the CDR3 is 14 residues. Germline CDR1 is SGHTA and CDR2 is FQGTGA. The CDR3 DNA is TGTGCCAGCAGCTTTGGCGGGAGACTAGACGAGCAGTACTTC. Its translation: CASSFGGRLDEQYF.

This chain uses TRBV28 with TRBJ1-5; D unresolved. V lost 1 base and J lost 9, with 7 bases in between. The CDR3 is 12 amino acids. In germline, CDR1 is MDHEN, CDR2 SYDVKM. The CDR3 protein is CASSLSERPQHF. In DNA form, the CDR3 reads TGTGCCAGCAGTTTATCAGAACGGCCCCAGCATTTT.

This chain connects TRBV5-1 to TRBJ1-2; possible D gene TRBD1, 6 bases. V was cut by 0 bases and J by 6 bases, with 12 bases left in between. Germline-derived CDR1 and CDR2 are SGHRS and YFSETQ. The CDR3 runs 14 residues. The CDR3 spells CASSLDGGRDGYTF. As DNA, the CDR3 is TGCGCCAGCAGCTTGGATGGGGGCCGGGATGGCTACACCTTC. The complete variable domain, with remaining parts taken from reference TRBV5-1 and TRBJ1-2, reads KAGVTQTPRYLIKTRGQQVTLSCSPISGHRSVSWYQQTPGQGLQFLFEYFSETQRNKGNFPGRFSGRQFSNSRSEMNVSTLELGDSALYLCASSLDGGRDGYTFGSGTRLTVV.

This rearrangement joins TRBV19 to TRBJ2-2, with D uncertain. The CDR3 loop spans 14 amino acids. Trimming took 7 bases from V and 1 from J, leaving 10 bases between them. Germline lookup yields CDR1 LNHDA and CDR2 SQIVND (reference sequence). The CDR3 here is CASIGSLNTGELFF. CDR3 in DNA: TGTGCCAGTATAGGGTCATTGAACACCGGGGAGCTGTTTTTT.